What follows describes a single T cell receptor (beta chain). The target antigen is unknown. The data stem from a study of response to subunit inactivated influenza vaccine. The V and J ends lost 6 bases and 4 bases respectively, with 15 bases between them. This CDR3 comprises 14 residues. Looked up from germline, CDR1 is DFQATT and CDR2 is SNEGSKA (reference sequence). One entry per CDR3 protein, called by TCRdb with MiXCR from the RT-PCR reads. This sample has roughly 790,000 distinct CDR3 sequences, with around 20% found just once. Study-level points and caveats: Few new T cells, the authors suggested, are recruited by each seasonal influenza vaccination.

The TCR was taken from a man aged 50 to 60 who received an inactivated influenza vaccine. J is TRBJ1-4 and V is TRBV20-1; possibly TRBD1 for D (5 bases). The starting material was PBMCs from blood, obtained roughly 5 days after vaccination. The CDR3 DNA reads TGCAGTGCCCACCCCGGGGGGATTAATGAAAAACTGTTTTTT. Protein: CSAHPGGINEKLFF.